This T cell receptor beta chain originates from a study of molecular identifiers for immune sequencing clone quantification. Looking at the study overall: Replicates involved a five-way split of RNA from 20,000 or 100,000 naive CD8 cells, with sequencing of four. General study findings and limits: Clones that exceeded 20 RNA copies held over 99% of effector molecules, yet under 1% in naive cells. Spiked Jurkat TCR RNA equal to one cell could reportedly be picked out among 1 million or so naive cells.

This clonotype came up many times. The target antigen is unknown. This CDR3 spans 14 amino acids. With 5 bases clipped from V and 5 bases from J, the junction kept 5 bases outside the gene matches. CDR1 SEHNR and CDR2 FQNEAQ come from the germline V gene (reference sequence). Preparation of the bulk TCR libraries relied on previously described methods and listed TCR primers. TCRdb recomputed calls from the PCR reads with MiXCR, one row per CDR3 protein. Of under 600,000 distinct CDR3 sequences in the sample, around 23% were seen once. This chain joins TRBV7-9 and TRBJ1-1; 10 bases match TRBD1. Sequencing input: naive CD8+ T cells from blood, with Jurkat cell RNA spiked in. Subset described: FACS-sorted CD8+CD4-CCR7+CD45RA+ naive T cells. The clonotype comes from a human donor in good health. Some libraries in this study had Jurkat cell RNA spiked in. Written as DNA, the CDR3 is TGTGCCAGCAGCCTCATGGGACAGGGGACTGAAGCTTTCTTT. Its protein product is CASSLMGQGTEAFF. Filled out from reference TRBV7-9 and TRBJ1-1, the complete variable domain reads DTGVSQNPRHKITKRGQNVTFRCDPISEHNRLYWYRQTLGQGPEFLTYFQNEAQLEKSRLLSDRFSAERPKGSFSTLEIQRTEQGDSAMYLCASSLMGQGTEAFFGQGTRLTVV.